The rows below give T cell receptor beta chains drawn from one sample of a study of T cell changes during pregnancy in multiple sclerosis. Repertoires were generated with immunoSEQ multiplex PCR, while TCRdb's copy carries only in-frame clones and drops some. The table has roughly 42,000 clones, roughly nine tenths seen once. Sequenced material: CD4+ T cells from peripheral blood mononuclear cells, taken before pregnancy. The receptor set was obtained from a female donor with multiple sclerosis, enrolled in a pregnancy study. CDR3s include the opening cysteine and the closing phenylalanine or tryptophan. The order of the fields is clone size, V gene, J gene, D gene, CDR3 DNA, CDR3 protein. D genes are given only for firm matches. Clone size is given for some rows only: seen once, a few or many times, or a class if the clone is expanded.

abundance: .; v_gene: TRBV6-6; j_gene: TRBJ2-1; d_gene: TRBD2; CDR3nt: TGTGCCAGCAGTCCGGGGGGACTGTACAATGAGCAGTTCTTC; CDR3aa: CASSPGGLYNEQFF
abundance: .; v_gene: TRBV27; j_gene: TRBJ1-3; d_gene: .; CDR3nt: TGTGCCAGCAGTTTATCAGGGGGTATTAGGGCTGGAAACACCATATATTTT; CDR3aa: CASSLSGGIRAGNTIYF
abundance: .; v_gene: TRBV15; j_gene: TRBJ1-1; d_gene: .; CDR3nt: TGTGCCACCAGCAGAGATCAAGTATTTGGCGTAGGGGATACTGAAGCTTTCTTT; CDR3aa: CATSRDQVFGVGDTEAFF
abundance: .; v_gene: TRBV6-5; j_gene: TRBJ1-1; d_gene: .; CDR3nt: TGTGCCACCACGTTAATAAGGGGTAACACTGAAGCTTTCTTT; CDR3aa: CATTLIRGNTEAFF
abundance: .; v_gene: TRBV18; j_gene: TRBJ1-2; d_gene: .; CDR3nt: TGTGCCAGCTCCGAATGGGAGGGTGGCTACACCTTC; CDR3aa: CASSEWEGGYTF
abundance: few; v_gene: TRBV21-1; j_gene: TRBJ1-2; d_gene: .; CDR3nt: TGTGCCAGCAGCAAACGAACGGGTGGCTACACCTTC; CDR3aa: CASSKRTGGYTF
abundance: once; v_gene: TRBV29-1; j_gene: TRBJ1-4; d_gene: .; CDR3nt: TGCAGCGTAGGGGGAGGGCGGCTTGCTGAAAAACTGTTTTTT; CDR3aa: CSVGGGRLAEKLFF
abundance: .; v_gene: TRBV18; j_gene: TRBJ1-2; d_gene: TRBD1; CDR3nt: TGTGCCAGCTCACCATTCGAGGGGGCATACACCTTC; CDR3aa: CASSPFEGAYTF
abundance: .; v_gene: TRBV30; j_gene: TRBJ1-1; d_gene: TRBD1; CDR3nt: TGTGCCTGGAGTGTGGCAGGGAAGAGGGGGCGGACTGAAGCTTTCTTT; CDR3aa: CAWSVAGKRGRTEAFF
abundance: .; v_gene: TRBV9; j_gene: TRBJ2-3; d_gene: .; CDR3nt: TGTGCCAGCAGCGAGGGGCATAGGCTACGCACAGATACGCAGTATTTT; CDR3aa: CASSEGHRLRTDTQYF
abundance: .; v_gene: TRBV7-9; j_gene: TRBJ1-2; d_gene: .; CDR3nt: TGTGCCAGCAGCTTAGGAGGCCCAGGGTTGGACTATGGCTACACCTTC; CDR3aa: CASSLGGPGLDYGYTF
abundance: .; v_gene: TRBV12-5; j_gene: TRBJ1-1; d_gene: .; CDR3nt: TGTGCTAGTGGTCGAAGTGTGGGGGGGCTGAACACTGAAGCTTTCTTT; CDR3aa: CASGRSVGGLNTEAFF
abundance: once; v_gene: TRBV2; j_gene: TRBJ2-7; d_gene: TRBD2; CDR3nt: TGTGCCAGCAGTGTGACTAGCGGGTCCTACGAGCAGTACTTC; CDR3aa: CASSVTSGSYEQYF
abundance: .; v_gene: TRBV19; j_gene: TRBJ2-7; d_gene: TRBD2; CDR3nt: TGTGCCAGTAGTATCAGCGGGGGGCGGGACGAGCAGTACTTC; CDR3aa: CASSISGGRDEQYF
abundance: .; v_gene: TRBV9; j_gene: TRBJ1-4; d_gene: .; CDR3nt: TGTGCCAGCAGCCCACGCGGGATAAGTAATGAAAAACTGTTTTTT; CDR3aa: CASSPRGISNEKLFF
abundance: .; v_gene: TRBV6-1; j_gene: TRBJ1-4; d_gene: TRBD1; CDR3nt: TGTGCCAGCAGTGATCGGCCAGGGGGAGAAAAACTGTTTTTT; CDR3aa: CASSDRPGGEKLFF
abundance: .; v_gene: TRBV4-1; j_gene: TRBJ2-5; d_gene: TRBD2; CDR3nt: TGCGCCAGCAGCCAAGATGGACTAGCGGACCTCCGGAGGCCCCAGTACTTC; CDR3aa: CASSQDGLADLRRPQYF
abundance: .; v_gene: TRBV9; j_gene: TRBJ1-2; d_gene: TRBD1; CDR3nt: TGTGCCAGCAGCGTAGCTACAGGGGCGGATGGCTACACCTTC; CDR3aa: CASSVATGADGYTF
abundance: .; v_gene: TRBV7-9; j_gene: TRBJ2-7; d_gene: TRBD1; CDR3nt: TGTGCCAGCCTGAGGACAGGGGGCTACGAGCAGTACTTC; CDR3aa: CASLRTGGYEQYF
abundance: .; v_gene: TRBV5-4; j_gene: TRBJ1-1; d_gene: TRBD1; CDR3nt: TGTGCCAGCAGCATCGGACAGGCGAACACTGAAGCTTTCTTT; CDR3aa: CASSIGQANTEAFF
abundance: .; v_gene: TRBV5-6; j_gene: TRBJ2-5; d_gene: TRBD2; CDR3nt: TGTGCCAGCAGCCCCAAACTAGCGGGGGGGCGGGAGACCCAGTACTTC; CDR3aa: CASSPKLAGGRETQYF
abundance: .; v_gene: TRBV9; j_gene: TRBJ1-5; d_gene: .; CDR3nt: TGTGCCAGCAGCGGCCACCCTAAGGAGAATCAGCCCCAGCATTTT; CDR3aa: CASSGHPKENQPQHF
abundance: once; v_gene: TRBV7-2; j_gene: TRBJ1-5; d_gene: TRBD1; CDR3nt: TGTGCCAGCAGCTTAGTACAGGGGGGCCATCAGCCCCAGCATTTT; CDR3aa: CASSLVQGGHQPQHF
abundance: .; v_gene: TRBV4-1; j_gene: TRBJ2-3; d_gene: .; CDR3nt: TGCGCCAGCACCCTAGGGGACTCCGCCGGGGATACGCAGTATTTT; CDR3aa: CASTLGDSAGDTQYF
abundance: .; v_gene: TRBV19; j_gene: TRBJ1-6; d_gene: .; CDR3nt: TGTGCCAGTAGCCACTTCAGGGATGATAATTCACCCCTCCACTTT; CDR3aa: CASSHFRDDNSPLHF
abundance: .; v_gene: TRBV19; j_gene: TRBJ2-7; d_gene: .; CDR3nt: TGTGCCAGTACCCCGGCCGGGACCTATGCGGGATACTACGAGCAGTACTTC; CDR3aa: CASTPAGTYAGYYEQYF
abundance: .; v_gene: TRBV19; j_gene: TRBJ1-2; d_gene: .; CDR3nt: TGTGCCAGTAGTCGAGGACAGACCTATGGCTACACCTTC; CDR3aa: CASSRGQTYGYTF
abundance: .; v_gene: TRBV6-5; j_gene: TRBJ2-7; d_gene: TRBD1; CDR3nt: TGTGCCAGCAGTCCGGGACAGGGCACCTACGAGCAGTACTTC; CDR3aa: CASSPGQGTYEQYF
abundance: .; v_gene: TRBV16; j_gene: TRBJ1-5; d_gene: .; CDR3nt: TGTGCCAGCTCGGGGGGAGAAAATCAGCCCCAGCATTTT; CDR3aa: CASSGGENQPQHF
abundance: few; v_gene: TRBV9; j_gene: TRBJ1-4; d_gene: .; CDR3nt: TGTGCCAGCAGCGTAGCTCAGGGGACTAATGAAAAACTGTTTTTT; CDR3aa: CASSVAQGTNEKLFF
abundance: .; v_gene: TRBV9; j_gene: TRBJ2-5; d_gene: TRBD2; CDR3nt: TGTGCCAGCAGCGTAGTGGGACTAGCGGGGGGGCAGGAGACCCAGTACTTC; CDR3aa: CASSVVGLAGGQETQYF
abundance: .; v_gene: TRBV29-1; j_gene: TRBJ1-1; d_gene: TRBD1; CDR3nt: TGCAGCGCCAGACAGGGGCAGACTGAAGCTTTCTTT; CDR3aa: CSARQGQTEAFF
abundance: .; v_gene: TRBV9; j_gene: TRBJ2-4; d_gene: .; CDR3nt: TGTGCCAGCAGCTGGTCTAAGACAGGACTAGCCAAAAACATTCAGTACTTC; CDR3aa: CASSWSKTGLAKNIQYF
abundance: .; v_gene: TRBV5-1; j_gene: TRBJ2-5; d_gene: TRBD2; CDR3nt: TGCGCCAGCAGCTTGGATGGCGGGGGGGCCCAGACCCAGTACTTC; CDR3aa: CASSLDGGGAQTQYF
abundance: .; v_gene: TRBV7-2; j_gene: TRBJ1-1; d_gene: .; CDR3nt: TGTGCCAGCAGCTTCGGGACCCAGGGGACCACTGAAGCTTTCTTT; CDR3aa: CASSFGTQGTTEAFF
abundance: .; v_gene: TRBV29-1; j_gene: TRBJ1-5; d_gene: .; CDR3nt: TGCAGCGTTGGGGGAGGGTTTCAGCCCCAGCATTTT; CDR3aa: CSVGGGFQPQHF
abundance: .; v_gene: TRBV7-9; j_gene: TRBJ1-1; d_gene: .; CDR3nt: TGTGCCAGCAGCTTGTACAGGATGAACACTGAAGCTTTCTTT; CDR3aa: CASSLYRMNTEAFF
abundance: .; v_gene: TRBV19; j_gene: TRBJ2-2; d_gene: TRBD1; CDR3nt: TGTGCCAGTAGTATAGATCAGGGGGACACCGGGGAGCTGTTTTTT; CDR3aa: CASSIDQGDTGELFF
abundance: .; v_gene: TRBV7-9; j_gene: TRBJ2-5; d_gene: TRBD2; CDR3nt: TGTGCCAGCAGCCCCCTCGGAGCGGGGGGACAGACCCAGTACTTC; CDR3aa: CASSPLGAGGQTQYF
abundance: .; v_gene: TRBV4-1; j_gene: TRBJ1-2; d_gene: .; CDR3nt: TGCGCCAGCAGCCAAGACCCCCCGCCAGCTAACTATGGCTACACCTTC; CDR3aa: CASSQDPPPANYGYTF
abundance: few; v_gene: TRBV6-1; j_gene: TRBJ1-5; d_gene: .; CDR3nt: TGTGCCAGCAGTGACTTTAGCAATCAGCCCCAGCATTTT; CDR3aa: CASSDFSNQPQHF
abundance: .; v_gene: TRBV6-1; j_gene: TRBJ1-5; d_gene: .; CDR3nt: TGTGCCAGCAGGGGAGACGGGTTCCCGAATCAGCCCCAGCATTTT; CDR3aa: CASRGDGFPNQPQHF
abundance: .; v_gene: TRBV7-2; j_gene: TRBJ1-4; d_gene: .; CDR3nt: TGTGCCAGCAGCTTAGAAATGGGAGGGGTCCGGGCTAATGAAAAACTGTTTTTT; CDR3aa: CASSLEMGGVRANEKLFF
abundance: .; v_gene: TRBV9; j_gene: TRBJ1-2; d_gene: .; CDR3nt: TGTGCCAGCAGCGTAGGGGGCGTATGGGACACCTTC; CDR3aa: CASSVGGVWDTF
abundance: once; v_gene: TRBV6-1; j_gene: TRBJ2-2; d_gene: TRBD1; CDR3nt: TGTGCCAGCAGTGAAGAGCGCAGGGGGCTGGGACGGTCCGGGGAGCTGTTTTTT; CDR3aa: CASSEERRGLGRSGELFF
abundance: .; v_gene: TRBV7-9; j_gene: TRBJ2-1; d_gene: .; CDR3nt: TGTGCCAGCAATGTACTAGCCCCCTACAATGAGCAGTTCTTC; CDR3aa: CASNVLAPYNEQFF
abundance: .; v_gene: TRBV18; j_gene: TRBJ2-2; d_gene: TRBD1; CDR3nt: TGTGCCAGCTCACCCTTTCCGGCAGGGGGAACCGGGGAGCTGTTTTTT; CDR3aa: CASSPFPAGGTGELFF
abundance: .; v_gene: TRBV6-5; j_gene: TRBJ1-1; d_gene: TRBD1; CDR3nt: TGTGCCAGCAGTTCCCCCCAGGGGGCTCTCAACACTGAAGCTTTCTTT; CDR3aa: CASSSPQGALNTEAFF
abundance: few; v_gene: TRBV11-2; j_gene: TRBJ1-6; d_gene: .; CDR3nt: TGTGCCAGCAGCTTCGGCGGGAGGAGCTCCTATAATTCACCCCTCCACTTT; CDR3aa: CASSFGGRSSYNSPLHF
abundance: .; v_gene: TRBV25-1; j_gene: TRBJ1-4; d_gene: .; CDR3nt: TGTGCCAGCAGTGAACGAGACAGGTCGGGTGAAAAACTGTTTTTT; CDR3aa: CASSERDRSGEKLFF
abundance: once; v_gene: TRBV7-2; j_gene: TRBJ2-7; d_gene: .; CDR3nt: TGTGCCAGCAGCTTAGAGCCAACTAGCTCCTACGAGCAGTACTTC; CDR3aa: CASSLEPTSSYEQYF
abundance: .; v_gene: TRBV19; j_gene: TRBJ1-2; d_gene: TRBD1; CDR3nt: TGTGCCAGTAGTCCCACAGGGGGCCTTGGCTACACCTTC; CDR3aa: CASSPTGGLGYTF